This T cell receptor (beta chain) was identified during a study of blood T cell repertoires in COVID-19. CDR1 SGDLS and CDR2 YYNGEE come from the germline V gene. V lost 0 bases and J lost 6, with 12 bases in between. This CDR3 is 15 amino acids long. Symptom resolution, clearance, or two negative PCRs marked the recovered donors of Cohort 3. Produced via immunoSEQ multiplex PCR; TCRdb's table is partial and in-frame only. The table includes more than 150,000 clones, 80% to 85% detected once. The chain employs TRBV9 and TRBJ1-4, with D possibly matching TRBD1 (5 bases). Sequenced material: PBMCs or T cells enriched from blood (not recorded which). This TCR was sampled from a woman in her forties or fifties who had recovered from COVID-19. The CDR3 nucleotides read TGTGCCAGCAGCGTAGGGGATCAGGGATATGAAAAACTGTTTTTT. Translating gives CASSVGDQGYEKLFF.